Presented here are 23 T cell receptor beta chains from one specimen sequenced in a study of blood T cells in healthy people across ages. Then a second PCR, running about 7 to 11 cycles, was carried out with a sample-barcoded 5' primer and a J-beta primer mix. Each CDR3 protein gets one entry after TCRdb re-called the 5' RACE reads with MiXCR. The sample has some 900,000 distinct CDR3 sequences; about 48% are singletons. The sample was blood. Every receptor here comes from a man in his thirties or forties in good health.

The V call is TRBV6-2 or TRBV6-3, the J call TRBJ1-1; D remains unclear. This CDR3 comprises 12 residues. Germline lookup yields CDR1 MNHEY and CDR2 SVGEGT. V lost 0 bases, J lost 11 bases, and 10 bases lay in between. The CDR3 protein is CASSYSNGRAFF. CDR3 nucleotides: TGTGCCAGCAGTTACTCAAACGGGCGGGCTTTCTTT.

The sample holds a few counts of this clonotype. The CDR3 sequence is CASSQDPSGGSQETQYF. For the CDR3, the DNA is TGCGCCAGCAGCCAAGATCCGAGCGGGGGGTCTCAAGAGACCCAGTACTTC. The chain uses TRBV4-1 and TRBJ2-5; TRBD2 aligns across 9 bases. From germline, CDR1 is MGHRA and CDR2 YSYEKL. Germline trimming cut 0 bases from V and 2 bases from J; bases unmatched to any gene: 7. This CDR3 has 17 amino acids.

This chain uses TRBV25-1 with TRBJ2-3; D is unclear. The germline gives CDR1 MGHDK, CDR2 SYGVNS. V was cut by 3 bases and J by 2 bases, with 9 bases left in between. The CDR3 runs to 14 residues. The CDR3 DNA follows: TGTGCCAGCAGTGATGCAGGCTTCACAGATACGCAGTATTTT. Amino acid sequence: CASSDAGFTDTQYF. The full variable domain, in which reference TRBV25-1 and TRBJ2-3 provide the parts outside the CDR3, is EADIYQTPRYLVIGTGKKITLECSQTMGHDKMYWYQQDPGMELHLIHYSYGVNSTEKGDLSSESTVSRIRTEHFPLTLESARPSHTSQYLCASSDAGFTDTQYFGPGTRLTVL.

The CDR3 spells CASSLNVGREQYF. The CDR3 DNA follows: TGTGCCAGCAGCTTAAACGTCGGCAGAGAGCAGTACTTC. This chain uses TRBV7-3 with TRBJ2-7; D uncertain. This CDR3 spans 13 amino acids. The germline V gene has CDR1 SGHTA and CDR2 FQGTGA. Trimming pared 1 base from V and 7 bases from J, leaving 11 bases between.

CDR3 region: CASSLEGLAGGHRADTQYF. CDR3 DNA: TGCGCCAGCAGCTTGGAGGGACTAGCGGGGGGGCATCGGGCAGATACGCAGTATTTT. The chain carries TRBV5-1 and TRBJ2-3, with 16 bases matching TRBD2. With 0 bases clipped from V and 4 bases from J, the junction kept 8 bases outside the gene matches. In germline, CDR1 is SGHRS, CDR2 YFSETQ. There are 19 residues in the CDR3.

CDR3 sequence reads: CASSPGLGLVIQTQYF. DNA of the CDR3: TGTGCCAGCAGCCCCGGCCTAGGACTAGTAATTCAGACCCAGTACTTC. V is TRBV7-2 and J is TRBJ2-7; TRBD2 matches 7 bases. The DNA end is more similar to TRBJ2-5, so the J call may be wrong. The CDR3 totals 16 residues. Looked up from germline, CDR1 is SGHTA and CDR2 is FQGNSA.

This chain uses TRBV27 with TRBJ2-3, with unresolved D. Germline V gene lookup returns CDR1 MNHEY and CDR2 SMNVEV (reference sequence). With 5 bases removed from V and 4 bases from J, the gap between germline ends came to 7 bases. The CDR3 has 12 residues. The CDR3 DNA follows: TGTGCCAGCAGTCGTAGTCCAGATACGCAGTATTTT. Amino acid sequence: CASSRSPDTQYF.

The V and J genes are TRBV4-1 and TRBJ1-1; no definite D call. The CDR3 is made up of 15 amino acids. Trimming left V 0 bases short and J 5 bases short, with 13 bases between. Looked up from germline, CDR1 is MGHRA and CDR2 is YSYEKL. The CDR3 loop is CASSQDGFVGTEAFF. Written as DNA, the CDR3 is TGCGCCAGCAGCCAAGACGGGTTTGTAGGGACTGAAGCTTTCTTT.

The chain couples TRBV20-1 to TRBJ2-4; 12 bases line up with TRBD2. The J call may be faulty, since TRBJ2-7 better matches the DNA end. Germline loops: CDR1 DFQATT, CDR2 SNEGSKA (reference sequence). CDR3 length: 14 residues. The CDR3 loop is CSALTSGGAYEQYF. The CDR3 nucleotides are TGCAGTGCCCTGACTAGCGGGGGCGCCTACGAGCAGTACTTC.

CDR3 in DNA: TGCGCCAGCAGCCAGTTGCAAGACGTGAGGGATACGCAGTATTTT. It codes for CASSQLQDVRDTQYF. The chain uses TRBV4-3 and TRBJ2-3; the D is unclear. The CDR3 consists of 15 residues. CDR1 LGHNA and CDR2 YSLEER come from the germline V gene. Between the trimmed V and J ends, which lost 3 bases and 6 bases, there was a span of 16 bases.

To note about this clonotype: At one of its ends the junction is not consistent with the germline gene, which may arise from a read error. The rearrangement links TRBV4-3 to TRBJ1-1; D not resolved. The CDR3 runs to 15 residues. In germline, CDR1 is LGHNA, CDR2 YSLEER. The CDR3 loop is CARSQGPDIRTEAFF. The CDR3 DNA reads TGCGCCCGCAGCCAAGGCCCCGACATCCGGACTGAAGCTTTCTTT.

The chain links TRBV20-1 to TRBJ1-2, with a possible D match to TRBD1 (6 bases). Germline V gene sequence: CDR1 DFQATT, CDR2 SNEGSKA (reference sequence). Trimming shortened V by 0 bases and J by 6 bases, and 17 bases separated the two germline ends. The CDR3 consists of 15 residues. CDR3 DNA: TGCAGTGCTAGAGATCTGTGGGGGGGGCCTGATGGCTACACCTTC. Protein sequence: CSARDLWGGPDGYTF.

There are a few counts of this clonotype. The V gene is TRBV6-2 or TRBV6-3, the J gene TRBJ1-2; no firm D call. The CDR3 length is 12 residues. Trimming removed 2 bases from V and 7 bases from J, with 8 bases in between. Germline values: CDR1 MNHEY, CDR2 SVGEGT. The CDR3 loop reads CASSYRFGGYTF. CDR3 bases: TGTGCCAGCAGTTACCGTTTCGGTGGCTACACCTTC.

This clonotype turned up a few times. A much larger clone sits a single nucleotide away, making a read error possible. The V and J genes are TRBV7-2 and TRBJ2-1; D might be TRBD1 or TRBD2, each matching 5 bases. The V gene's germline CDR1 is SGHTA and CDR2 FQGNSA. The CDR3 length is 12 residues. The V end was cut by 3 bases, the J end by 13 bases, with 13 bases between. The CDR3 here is CASSFGGETQFF. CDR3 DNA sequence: TGTGCCAGCAGCTTTGGGGGAGAGACCCAGTTCTTC. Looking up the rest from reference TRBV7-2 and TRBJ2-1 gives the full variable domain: GAGVSQSPSNKVTEKGKDVELRCDPISGHTALYWYRQSLGQGLEFLIYFQGNSAPDKSGLPSDRFSAERTGGSVSTLTIQRTQQEDSAVYLCASSFGGETQFFGPGTRLTVL.

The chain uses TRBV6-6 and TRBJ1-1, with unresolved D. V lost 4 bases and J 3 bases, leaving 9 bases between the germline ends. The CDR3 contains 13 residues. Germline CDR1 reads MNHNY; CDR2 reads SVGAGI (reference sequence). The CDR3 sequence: CASSSHADTEAFF. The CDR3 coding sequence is TGTGCCAGCAGTTCCCATGCCGACACTGAAGCTTTCTTT.

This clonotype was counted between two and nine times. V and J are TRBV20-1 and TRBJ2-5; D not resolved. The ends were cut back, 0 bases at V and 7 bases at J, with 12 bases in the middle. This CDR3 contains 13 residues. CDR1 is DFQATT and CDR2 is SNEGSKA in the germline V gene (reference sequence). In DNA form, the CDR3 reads TGCAGTGCTAGAGATGAGGTCGGGTGGACCCAGTACTTC. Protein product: CSARDEVGWTQYF.

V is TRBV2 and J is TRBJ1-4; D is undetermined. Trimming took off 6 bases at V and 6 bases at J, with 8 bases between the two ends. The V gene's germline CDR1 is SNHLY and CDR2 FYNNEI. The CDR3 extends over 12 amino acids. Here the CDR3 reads CASRRGDEKLFF. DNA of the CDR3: TGTGCCAGCAGACGGGGAGATGAAAAACTGTTTTTT.

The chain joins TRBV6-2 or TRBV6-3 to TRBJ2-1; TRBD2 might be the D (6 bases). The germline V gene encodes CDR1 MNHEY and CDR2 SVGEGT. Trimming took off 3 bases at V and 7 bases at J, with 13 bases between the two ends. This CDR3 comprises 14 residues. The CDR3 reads CASSYGSEGNEQFF. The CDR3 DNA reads TGTGCCAGCAGTTATGGCTCGGAGGGAAATGAGCAGTTCTTC.

In DNA form, the CDR3 reads TGTGCCATCAGATCCGACAGGGATAATTCACCCCTCCACTTT. Its translation: CAIRSDRDNSPLHF. J is TRBJ1-6 and V is TRBV10-3; TRBD1 matches at 7 bases. The CDR3 extends over 14 amino acids. The V segment lost 6 bases and the J segment 5 bases; nucleotides outside the gene matches: 4. The germline CDR1 and CDR2 sequences are ENHRY and SYGVKD.

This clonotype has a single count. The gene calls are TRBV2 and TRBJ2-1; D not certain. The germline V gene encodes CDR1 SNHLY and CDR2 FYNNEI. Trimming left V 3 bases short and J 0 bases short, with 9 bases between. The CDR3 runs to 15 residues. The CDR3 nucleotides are TGTGCCAGCAGTGACAGGTTCAGCTCCTACAATGAGCAGTTCTTC. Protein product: CASSDRFSSYNEQFF.

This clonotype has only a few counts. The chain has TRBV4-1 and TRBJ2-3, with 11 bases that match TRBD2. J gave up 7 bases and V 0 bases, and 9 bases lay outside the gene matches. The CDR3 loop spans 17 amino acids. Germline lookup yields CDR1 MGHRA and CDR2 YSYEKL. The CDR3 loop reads CASSQDPGGLAGNTQYF. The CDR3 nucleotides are TGCGCCAGCAGCCAAGATCCGGGAGGACTAGCGGGCAATACGCAGTATTTT.

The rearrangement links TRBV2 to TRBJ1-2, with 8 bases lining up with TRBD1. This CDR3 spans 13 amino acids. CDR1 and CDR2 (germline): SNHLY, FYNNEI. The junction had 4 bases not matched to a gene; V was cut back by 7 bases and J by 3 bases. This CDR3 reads CASIQGVDYGYTF. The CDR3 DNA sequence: TGTGCCAGCATACAGGGGGTAGACTATGGCTACACCTTC.

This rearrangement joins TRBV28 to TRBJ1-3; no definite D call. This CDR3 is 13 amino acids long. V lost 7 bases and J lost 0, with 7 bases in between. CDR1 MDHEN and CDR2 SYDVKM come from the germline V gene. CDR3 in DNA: TGTGCCAGCAATCACGACTCTGGAAACACCATATATTTT. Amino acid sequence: CASNHDSGNTIYF.